Presented here are 6 T cell receptor beta chains from one specimen sequenced in a study of blood T cell repertoires in COVID-19. Sequencing used immunoSEQ multiplex PCR; TCRdb keeps in-frame clones, though not all of them. The sample contains roughly 55,000 clones, 70% to 80% of which appear only once. The sequenced material came from peripheral blood. These receptors came from a human donor in a cohort sampled during active COVID-19.

This rearrangement joins TRBV9 to TRBJ1-6, with D possibly being TRBD1 (6 bases). Germline V gives CDR1 SGDLS, CDR2 YYNGEE. CDR3 length: 15 amino acids. The V end was cut by 4 bases, the J end by 6 bases, with 14 bases between. CDR3 coding DNA: TGTGCCAGCAGCCTCGGGGGGGGGCCTAATTCACCCCTCCACTTT. The encoded protein is CASSLGGGPNSPLHF.

V usage is TRBV29-1 and J usage is TRBJ2-3; 7 bases line up with TRBD1. J gave up 0 bases and V 6 bases, and 6 bases lay outside the gene matches. Germline V gene sequence: CDR1 SQVTM, CDR2 ANQGSEA. This CDR3 is built from 14 residues. The chain's CDR3 is CSVGQHSSTDTQYF. The CDR3 DNA is TGCAGCGTGGGACAGCACTCTAGCACAGATACGCAGTATTTT.

This rearrangement joins TRBV21-1 to TRBJ2-2; the table's D call of TRBD1 was not tested on the DNA. TRBV21-1 is classified as a pseudogene. This CDR3 has 18 amino acids. The CDR3 DNA is TGTGCCAGCAGCATCCGTCGAAGGGAAGGACAGGGGCCCGGGGAGCTGTTTTTT. Protein sequence: CASSIRRREGQGPGELFF.

The table lists this clone with a few counts. V and J are TRBV18 and TRBJ2-7; 8 bases agree with TRBD2. V trimming: 1 base; J trimming: 4 bases; junction bases outside the gene matches: 6. The CDR3 is made up of 15 amino acids. Germline CDR1 is KGHSH and CDR2 is LQKENI. The CDR3, as DNA: TGTGCCAGCTCACCACTCCCTAGCGGGCTGTACGAGCAGTACTTC. Translated: CASSPLPSGLYEQYF.

The chain couples TRBV6-2 or TRBV6-3 to TRBJ2-6; D may be TRBD2 (6 bases). The V end was cut by 5 bases, the J end by 2 bases, with 13 bases between. Germline assignment: CDR1 MNHEY and CDR2 SVGEGT. The CDR3 covers 16 residues. This chain's CDR3 is CASSIPRGTGANVLTF. Here the CDR3 DNA reads TGTGCCAGCAGTATACCGCGGGGTACTGGGGCCAACGTCCTGACTTTC.

This chain links TRBV28 with TRBJ2-3; D not resolved. The germline V and J ends were trimmed by 5 bases and 3 bases, with 15 bases remaining between them. This CDR3 region has 15 residues. Germline V CDR1 and CDR2: MDHEN, SYDVKM. The CDR3 region is CASSPDWKRTDTQYF. CDR3 bases: TGTGCCAGCAGTCCCGACTGGAAGCGAACAGATACGCAGTATTTT.